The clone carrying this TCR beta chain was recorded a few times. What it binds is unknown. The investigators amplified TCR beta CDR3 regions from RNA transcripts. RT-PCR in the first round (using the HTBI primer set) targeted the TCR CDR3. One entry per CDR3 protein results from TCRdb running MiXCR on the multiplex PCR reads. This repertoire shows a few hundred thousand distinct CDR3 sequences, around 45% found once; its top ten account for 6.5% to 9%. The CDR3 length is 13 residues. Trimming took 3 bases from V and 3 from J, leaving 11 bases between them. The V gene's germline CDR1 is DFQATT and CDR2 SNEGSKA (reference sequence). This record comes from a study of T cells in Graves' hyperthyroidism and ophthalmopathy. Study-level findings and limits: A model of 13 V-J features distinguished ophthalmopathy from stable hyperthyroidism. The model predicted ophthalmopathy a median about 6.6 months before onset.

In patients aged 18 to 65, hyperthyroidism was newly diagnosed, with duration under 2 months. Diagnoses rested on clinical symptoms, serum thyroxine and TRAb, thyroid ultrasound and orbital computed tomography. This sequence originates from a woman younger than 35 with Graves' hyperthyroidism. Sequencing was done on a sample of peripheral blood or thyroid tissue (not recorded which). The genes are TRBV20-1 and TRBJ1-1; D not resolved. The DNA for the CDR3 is TGCAGTGCTAGCCGCAGTGGGTACACTGAAGCTTTCTTT. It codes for CSASRSGYTEAFF.